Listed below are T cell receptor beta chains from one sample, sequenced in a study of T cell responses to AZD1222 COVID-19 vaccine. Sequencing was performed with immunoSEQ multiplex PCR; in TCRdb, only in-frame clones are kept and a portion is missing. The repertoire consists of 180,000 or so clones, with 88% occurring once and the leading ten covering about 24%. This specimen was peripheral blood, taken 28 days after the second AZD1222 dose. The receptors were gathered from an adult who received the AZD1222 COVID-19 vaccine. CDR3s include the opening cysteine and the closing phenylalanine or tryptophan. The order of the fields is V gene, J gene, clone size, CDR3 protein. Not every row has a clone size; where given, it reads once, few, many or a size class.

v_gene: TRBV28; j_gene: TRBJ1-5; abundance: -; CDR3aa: CAHHGGRRNQPQHF
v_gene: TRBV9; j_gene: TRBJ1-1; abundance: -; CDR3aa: CASSTRTSMMNTEAFF
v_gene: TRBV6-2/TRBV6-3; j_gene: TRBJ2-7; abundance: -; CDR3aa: CASSLDRRYEQYF
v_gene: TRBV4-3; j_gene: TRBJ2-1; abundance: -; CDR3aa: CASSQGTSGYNEQFF
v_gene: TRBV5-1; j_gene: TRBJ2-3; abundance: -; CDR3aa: CASSSGVAMRTDTQYF
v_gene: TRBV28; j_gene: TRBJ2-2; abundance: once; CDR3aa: CASSRGTSGRVAPGELFF
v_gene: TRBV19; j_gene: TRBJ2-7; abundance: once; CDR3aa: CASSPRTSGRRYEQYF
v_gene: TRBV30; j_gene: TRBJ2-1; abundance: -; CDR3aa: CAWTPGLAVNEQFF
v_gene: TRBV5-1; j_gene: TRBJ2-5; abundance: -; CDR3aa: CASSFQGAETQYF
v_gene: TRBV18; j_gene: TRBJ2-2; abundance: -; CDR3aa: CASSPPSPNTGELFF
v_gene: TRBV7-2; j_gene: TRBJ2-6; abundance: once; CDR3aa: CASSFDLVGPMSGANVLTF
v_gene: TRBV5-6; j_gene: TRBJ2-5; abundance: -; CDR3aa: CASSFRSPQETQYF
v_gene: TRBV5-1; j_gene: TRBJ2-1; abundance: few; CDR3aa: CASSLSIQSYNEQFF
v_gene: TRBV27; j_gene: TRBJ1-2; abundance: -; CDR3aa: CASSLDRTGMGYTF
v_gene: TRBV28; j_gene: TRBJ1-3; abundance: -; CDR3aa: CASSLGRGSGNTIYF
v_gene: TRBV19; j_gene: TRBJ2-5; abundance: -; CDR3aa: CASSPRTSGTIRTQYF
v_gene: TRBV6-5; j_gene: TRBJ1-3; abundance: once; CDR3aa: CASKRDSLGGNTIYF
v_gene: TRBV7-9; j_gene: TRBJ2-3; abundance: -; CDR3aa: CASSLAGGPTDTQYF
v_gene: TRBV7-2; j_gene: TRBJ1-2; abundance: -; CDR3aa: CASSLGLIYGYTF
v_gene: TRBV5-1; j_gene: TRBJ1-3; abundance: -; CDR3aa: CASSLSGLVGNTIYF
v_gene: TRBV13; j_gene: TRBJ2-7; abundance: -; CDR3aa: CASSLGTISYEQYF
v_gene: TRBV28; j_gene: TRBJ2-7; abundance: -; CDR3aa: CASHYPDQYF
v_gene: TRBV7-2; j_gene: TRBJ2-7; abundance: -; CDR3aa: CASSLAYSDYEQYF
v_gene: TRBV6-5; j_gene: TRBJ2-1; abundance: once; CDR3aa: CASSGTSMGNEQFF
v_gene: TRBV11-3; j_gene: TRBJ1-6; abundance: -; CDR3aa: CASSLGTASPLHF
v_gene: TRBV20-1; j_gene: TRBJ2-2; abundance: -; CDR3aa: CSASGANNGELFF
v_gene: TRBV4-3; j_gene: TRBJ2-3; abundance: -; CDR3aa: CASSQGLAGGGTDTQYF